These T cell receptor beta chains were read from a single sample in a study of blood T cell repertoires in COVID-19. The repertoire was sequenced with immunoSEQ multiplex PCR; TCRdb's copy has only in-frame clones and lacks some. The sample gives roughly 480,000 clones, about 88% of which show up once; approximately 0.9% is in the top ten. The specimen was peripheral blood. The receptors shown here come from a young man with COVID-19, enrolled during active disease. Each CDR3 is given with its conserved first and last residue. Fields, in order: CDR3 protein, CDR3 DNA, J gene, D gene, V gene, clone size. D genes are given only for firm matches. Expanded clones get a size class; other rows say once, few or many, or leave the size out.

CAWSREAGYTF | TGTGCCTGGAGTAGGGAGGCGGGCTACACCTTC | TRBJ1-2 | . | TRBV30 | .
CASSLSTLLAGPSYNEQFF | TGTGCCAGCAGCTTATCTACTTTACTAGCGGGCCCCTCCTACAATGAGCAGTTCTTC | TRBJ2-1 | TRBD2 | TRBV11-3 | .
CASSIRGSGANVLTF | TGTGCCAGCAGCATAAGAGGCTCTGGGGCCAACGTCCTGACTTTC | TRBJ2-6 | . | TRBV7-2 | .
CASSKDRASPEQYF | TGTGCCAGCAGCAAGGACAGAGCCTCCCCCGAGCAGTACTTC | TRBJ2-7 | . | TRBV3-1/TRBV3-2 | .
CASSYQEGLGGNTIYF | TGTGCCAGCAGTTACCAGGAGGGACTAGGGGGAAACACCATATATTTT | TRBJ1-3 | . | TRBV6-5 | .
CASSPGQGRGYTF | TGTGCCAGCAGCCCGGGACAGGGGAGGGGCTACACCTTC | TRBJ1-2 | TRBD1 | TRBV11-3 | .
CASQGGTDTQYF | TGTGCCAGCCAGGGGGGCACAGATACGCAGTATTTT | TRBJ2-3 | TRBD1 | TRBV6-1 | .
CASSYPLEGYGTDTQYF | TGTGCCAGCAGTTACCCGTTAGAGGGTTATGGGACAGATACGCAGTATTTT | TRBJ2-3 | . | TRBV6-2/TRBV6-3 | .
CASSPGTGGTLHF | TGTGCCAGCAGTCCCGGGACAGGGGGCACCCTCCACTTT | TRBJ1-6 | TRBD1 | TRBV2 | .
CASSPRTDNTEAFF | TGTGCCAGCTCACCTAGGACAGACAACACTGAAGCTTTCTTT | TRBJ1-1 | . | TRBV18 | .
CASSFPSGELFF | TGTGCCAGCAGCTTTCCTAGCGGGGAGCTGTTTTTT | TRBJ2-2 | . | TRBV5-4 | .
CASSPGTGNGYTF | TGTGCCAGCTCACCAGGGACAGGGAATGGCTACACCTTC | TRBJ1-2 | TRBD1 | TRBV18 | .
CASSQGPQQRNTIYF | TGTGCCAGCAGCCAAGGGCCCCAACAAAGAAACACCATATATTTT | TRBJ1-3 | . | TRBV3-1/TRBV3-2 | .
CASSVAQVSVNSPLHF | TGTGCCAGCAGCGTAGCTCAGGTTTCGGTTAATTCACCCCTCCACTTT | TRBJ1-6 | . | TRBV9 | .
CASSVAREGYNEQFF | TGTGCCAGCAGCGTAGCTCGGGAGGGCTACAATGAGCAGTTCTTC | TRBJ2-1 | TRBD2 | TRBV9 | .
CASSLAGQGSGNTIYF | TGTGCCAGCAGCTTAGCGGGACAGGGTTCTGGAAACACCATATATTTT | TRBJ1-3 | TRBD1 | TRBV7-9 | .
CASSPTLETQYF | TGTGCCAGCAGCCCGACTCTAGAGACCCAGTACTTC | TRBJ2-5 | . | TRBV5-8 | .
CASSLGRGIYEAFF | TGTGCCAGCAGCCTCGGGCGGGGAATTTATGAAGCTTTCTTT | TRBJ1-1 | . | TRBV14 | .
CASSNHARGGTDTQYF | TGTGCCAGCAGCAACCATGCGCGGGGGGGCACAGATACGCAGTATTTT | TRBJ2-3 | TRBD2 | TRBV7-2 | .
CASSQGDLNTEAFF | TGTGCCAGCAGCCAAGGGGACTTAAACACTGAAGCTTTCTTT | TRBJ1-1 | . | TRBV3-1/TRBV3-2 | .
CASSLGRSDTGELFF | TGCGCCAGCAGCTTGGGCAGGTCAGACACCGGGGAGCTGTTTTTT | TRBJ2-2 | . | TRBV5-1 | .
CASSPIPEGSYTF | TGCGCCAGCAGCCCAATCCCCGAGGGTAGCTACACCTTC | TRBJ1-2 | . | TRBV5-1 | .
CASRLSGRAHEQFF | TGTGCCAGCAGACTTAGCGGGAGGGCGCATGAGCAGTTCTTC | TRBJ2-1 | TRBD2 | TRBV14 | .
CASSQTPGTGYHEQYF | TGCGCCAGCAGCCAAACTCCCGGGACAGGGTATCACGAGCAGTACTTC | TRBJ2-7 | TRBD1 | TRBV4-1 | .
CASSAGEDSGNTIYF | TGTGCCAGCAGCGCGGGGGAGGACTCTGGAAACACCATATATTTT | TRBJ1-3 | . | TRBV2 | .
CASSATASTNEKLFF | TGTGCCAGCAGCGCGACAGCTTCAACTAATGAAAAACTGTTTTTT | TRBJ1-4 | . | TRBV9 | .
CASSLTGQGKSLYEQYF | TGTGCCAGCAGCCTTACGGGACAGGGCAAGTCGCTTTACGAGCAGTACTTC | TRBJ2-7 | TRBD1 | TRBV5-5 | .
CASSRTGETQYF | TGTGCCAGCAGTCGGACAGGGGAGACCCAGTACTTC | TRBJ2-5 | TRBD1 | TRBV12-3/TRBV12-4 | .
CASSPPGRGNTEAFF | TGTGCCAGCTCACCACCGGGCAGGGGGAACACTGAAGCTTTCTTT | TRBJ1-1 | . | TRBV18 | .
CASSQLGREPSGEQYF | TGTGCCAGCAGCCAGCTAGGGCGGGAACCCTCGGGCGAGCAGTACTTC | TRBJ2-7 | . | TRBV14 | .
CASSPPGQGGNEQFF | TGTGCCAGCTCACCACCGGGCCAGGGGGGTAATGAGCAGTTCTTC | TRBJ2-1 | . | TRBV18 | .
CASSLAWPSSGNTIYF | TGTGCCAGCAGCTTGGCCTGGCCCAGCTCTGGAAACACCATATATTTT | TRBJ1-3 | . | TRBV5-5 | .
CSVWANEQFF | TGCAGCGTTTGGGCCAATGAGCAGTTCTTC | TRBJ2-1 | . | TRBV29-1 | .
CASSHASGGAIQETQYF | TGCGCCAGCAGCCATGCTAGCGGGGGGGCGATTCAAGAGACCCAGTACTTC | TRBJ2-5 | TRBD2 | TRBV4-1 | .
CASRPTQTSGRRGYEQYF | TGTGCCAGCAGGCCCACCCAGACTAGCGGGAGGCGTGGCTACGAGCAGTACTTC | TRBJ2-7 | TRBD2 | TRBV11-2 | .
CASSQDSGGYEQYF | TGCGCCAGCAGCCAAGATTCCGGAGGCTACGAGCAGTACTTC | TRBJ2-7 | . | TRBV4-1 | .
CAISESTGGSHEQFF | TGTGCCATCAGTGAGTCGACAGGGGGCTCCCATGAGCAGTTCTTC | TRBJ2-1 | TRBD1 | TRBV10-3 | .
CASSQVFRERNIQYF | TGTGCCAGCAGCCAAGTCTTCCGAGAAAGAAACATTCAGTACTTC | TRBJ2-4 | . | TRBV3-1/TRBV3-2 | .
CASSFRRMNEQFF | TGTGCCAGCAGCTTTAGGAGGATGAATGAGCAGTTCTTC | TRBJ2-1 | . | TRBV11-2 | .
CASSRKFWSRAAGANVLTF | TGTGCCAGCAGCCGCAAATTTTGGTCCAGGGCAGCTGGGGCCAACGTCCTGACTTTC | TRBJ2-6 | . | TRBV7-9 | once
CASSSERSSYNEQFF | TGTGCCAGCAGCTCCGAGCGGAGCTCCTACAATGAGCAGTTCTTC | TRBJ2-1 | . | TRBV7-9 | .